One sample yielded the 31 T cell receptor beta chains listed below, sequenced in a study of tumor-infiltrating lymphocytes in primary liver carcinoma. Scientists recovered RNA and DNA together from around 18-30 mg of unsorted bulk tissue. Starting from about 0.5 ug of total RNA, TCR beta cDNA was produced with a primer in the constant region. A slightly modified ARM-PCR protocol with three nested multiplex PCR rounds produced these TCR beta libraries. With TRBV1-TRBV30 forward primers and a C-beta reverse primer, the first two PCR rounds were run for roughly 10 cycles each. TCRdb called the multiplex PCR reads again in MiXCR, with one record for every CDR3 protein. The sample shows tens of thousands of distinct CDR3 sequences, over 60% of them seen only once. Sequenced sample: liver tumor tissue from sampling region 4. As to subset: tumor region T4, right-lateral pole. All receptors come from a man in his forties with primary liver carcinoma and hepatitis B virus infection.

The chain couples TRBV5-1 to TRBJ2-3; D unclear. The V and J ends lost 1 base and 0 bases respectively, with 12 bases between them. Germline V lookup: CDR1 SGHRS, CDR2 YFSETQ. This CDR3 contains 16 residues. The CDR3 sequence is CASSLYGPASTDTQYF. The CDR3 nucleotides are TGCGCCAGCAGCTTGTACGGTCCTGCTAGCACAGATACGCAGTATTTT.

Remarks on this clonotype: The conserved final phenylalanine or tryptophan is absent from the CDR3, which likely points to a read error. The limits of the CDR3 on the DNA are not certain, so only TCRdb's listed CDR3 is given. V gene TRBV6-1 combines with J gene TRBJ2-7; the D call of TRBD2 is as the table states it, not checked on the DNA. The CDR3 sequence runs 15 residues, both termini included. The germline CDR1 and CDR2 sequences are MNHNS and SASEGT. CDR3 region: CASRLAGLGTYEHYI.

This clonotype was observed many times. The V call is TRBV4-3, the J call TRBJ1-2; D call uncertain. The germline V and J ends were trimmed by 5 bases and 4 bases, with 14 bases remaining between them. The CDR3 is made up of 14 amino acids. The germline gives CDR1 LGHNA, CDR2 YSLEER. CDR3: CASSAELEIYGYTF. For the CDR3, the DNA is TGCGCCAGCAGCGCTGAGTTGGAGATCTATGGCTACACCTTC.

At least ten counts were recorded for this clonotype. The chain combines TRBV5-6 with TRBJ2-1, with D possibly being TRBD1 or TRBD2 (5 bases each). The germline CDR1 and CDR2 sequences are SGHDT and YYEEEE. Trimming shortened V by 4 bases and J by 5 bases, and 13 bases separated the two germline ends. This CDR3 spans 14 amino acids. The CDR3 region is CASSGAGADNEQFF. CDR3 DNA sequence: TGTGCCAGCAGCGGGGCAGGAGCGGACAATGAGCAGTTCTTC.

This clonotype occurred once. A much larger clone sits a single nucleotide away, making a read error possible. CDR3 amino acids: CASSAYGRALREQYF. The DNA for the CDR3 is TGTGCCAGCAGTGCATACGGACGGGCCCTTAGAGAGCAGTACTTC. The V call is TRBV28, the J call TRBJ2-7; no clear D gene. V was shortened by 5 bases and J by 7 bases, with 21 bases between the two germline ends. The CDR3 runs 15 residues. Germline CDR1 and CDR2: MDHEN and SYDVKM.

Comment on this clonotype: Possible read error: a much larger clone is one base away. This chain uses TRBV7-9 with TRBJ2-3, with D unclear. Per the germline V gene, CDR1 is SEHNR and CDR2 is FQNEAQ (reference sequence). The CDR3 is 12 amino acids. V was clipped by 4 bases and J by 11 bases, with 13 bases between them. The CDR3 loop is CASSSSGPLQYF. The CDR3 region has the DNA TGTGCCAGCAGCTCTTCCGGTCCGCTGCAGTATTTT.

Comment on this clonotype: Since a much larger clone is just one base distant, this may be a read error. This chain connects TRBV10-1 to TRBJ2-1; unclear D gene. V was shortened by 0 bases and J by 5 bases, with 20 bases between the two germline ends. Germline V gives CDR1 WNHNN, CDR2 SYGVQD (reference sequence). The CDR3 extends over 18 amino acids. The DNA for the CDR3 is TGCGCCAGCAGTGAGTCGAAGATATGGTCCGTGGCCAACAATGAGCAGTTCTTC. Encoded protein: CASSESKIWSVANNEQFF.

The V and J genes are TRBV6-5 and TRBJ1-1; the match to TRBD1 covers 9 bases. V was pared by 6 bases and J by 6 bases, with 20 bases of the junction left unmatched. This CDR3 spans 18 amino acids. Per germline, CDR1 MNHEY and CDR2 SVGAGI. CDR3 DNA sequence: TGTGCCAGCAGCCATTCTGGGGGACAGGGTGCGTTGGGCGCTGAAGCTTTCTTT. Translated, it gives CASSHSGGQGALGAEAFF.

The gene calls are TRBV11-2 and TRBJ2-3; D ambiguous. Germline assignment: CDR1 SGHAT and CDR2 FQNNGV. This CDR3 spans 15 amino acids. V shed 8 bases and J shed 6 bases, with 21 bases lying between them. The DNA for the CDR3 is TGTGCCAGCGGCCTCGAATACCAAAGTACGGATACGCAGTATTTT. This translates into CASGLEYQSTDTQYF.

As to this clonotype: The junction does not match germline at one end; this may be a read error. The chain carries TRBV5-6 and TRBJ2-1; tentatively, D is TRBD1 (6 bases). Germline CDR1 reads SGHDT; CDR2 reads YYEEEE. The CDR3 spans 15 residues. In nucleotides, the CDR3 is TGTGCCAGCAGGTTGGGGGCGGACTCCTACAATGAGCAGTTCTTC. It is translated as CASRLGADSYNEQFF.

Comment on this clonotype: The junction shows a germline mismatch at one end, possibly a read error. The chain carries TRBV6-2 or TRBV6-3 and TRBJ1-5; D not certain. Germline CDR1 and CDR2: MNHEY and SVGEGT. The CDR3 runs to 14 residues. The CDR3 loop is CASSYSAATRPQHF. The DNA for the CDR3 is TGTGCCAGCAGCTACTCGGCAGCAACGCGGCCCCAGCATTTT.

Regarding this clonotype: An end of the junction does not agree with germline; a read error may underlie this. The rearrangement uses TRBV11-2 and TRBJ2-1; 7 bases map to TRBD2. Germline V gives CDR1 SGHAT, CDR2 FQNNGV. The CDR3 is 19 amino acids. The CDR3 region has the DNA TGTGCCAGCAACTCAGATGGGCGATTCAGCGGGGCCCTTTACAAAGAGCAGTTCTTC. This sequence encodes CASNSDGRFSGALYKEQFF.

Of note for this clonotype: A read error may produce the germline difference seen at one junction end. CDR3: CASNQGGLNTEAFF. CDR3 sequence (DNA): TGTGCCAGCAACCAAGGCGGGTTGAACACTGAAGCTTTCTTT. The chain combines TRBV4-2 with TRBJ1-1; D not resolved. Germline CDR1 is LGHNA and CDR2 is YNFKEQ. The CDR3 has 14 residues.

In its sample, this clonotype was seen many times. The rearrangement joins TRBV29-1 to TRBJ2-4; TRBD2 might be the D (5 bases). Trimming removed 2 bases from V and 0 bases from J, with 14 bases in between. Germline lookup yields CDR1 SQVTM and CDR2 ANQGSEA. The CDR3 contains 16 residues. DNA for the CDR3: TGCAGCGTTGAAACGAGCGGTGAAGGAGCCAAAAACATTCAGTACTTC. Amino acid sequence: CSVETSGEGAKNIQYF.

This CDR3 is CASSYSLTGTKNIQYF. As DNA, the CDR3 is TGTGCCAGCAGTTACAGTCTAACTGGGACTAAAAACATTCAGTACTTC. The rearrangement uses TRBV6-2 or TRBV6-3 and TRBJ2-4, with D perhaps matching TRBD2 (6 bases). Trimming took 2 bases from V and 4 from J, leaving 15 bases between them. This CDR3 contains 16 residues. Germline assignment: CDR1 MNHEY and CDR2 SVGEGT.

Comment on this clonotype: The junction and the germline gene differ at one end; a read error may be behind it. V usage is TRBV10-1 and J usage is TRBJ2-3; the D gene is possibly TRBD2 (5 bases). This CDR3 has 15 residues. In germline, CDR1 is WNHNN, CDR2 SYGVQD (reference sequence). CDR3 amino acids: CASSYEGKQHDTKYF. In DNA form, the CDR3 reads TGCGCCAGCAGTTACGAGGGTAAACAGCACGATACGAAGTATTTT.

The CDR3 reads CASSLSSPLAFGRTF. CDR3 in DNA: TGTGCCAGCAGCTTAAGTTCCCCATTGGCCTTTGGCCGCACCTTC. This chain joins TRBV7-8 and TRBJ1-2; D gene unclear. The V end was cut by 2 bases, the J end by 13 bases, with 23 bases between. The V gene's germline CDR1 is SGHVS and CDR2 FQNEAQ. This CDR3 region has 15 residues.

The CDR3 coding sequence is TGTGCCAGCAGCCCCCTCTACAATACTCAAGAGACCCAGTACTTC. Translation: CASSPLYNTQETQYF. The V call is TRBV7-8, the J call TRBJ2-5; unclear D gene. In germline, CDR1 is SGHVS, CDR2 FQNEAQ. CDR3 length: 15 residues. The germline V and J ends were trimmed by 5 bases and 2 bases, with 15 bases remaining between them.

Points on this clonotype: One end of the junction is discordant with germline, which a read error may explain. This chain links TRBV29-1 with TRBJ2-6; tentative D call: TRBD2 (6 bases). CDR1 and CDR2 from the germline V gene are SQVTM and ANQGSEA. This CDR3 is 15 amino acids long. The CDR3 is CSIELGGSGANVLTF. The DNA of the CDR3 is TGCAGCATTGAACTGGGGGGATCTGGGGCCAACGTCCTGACTTTC.

A word on this clonotype: One end of the junction does not line up with germline, which may come from a read error. This sequence joins TRBV4-2 and TRBJ2-3, with D possibly being TRBD1 (6 bases). This CDR3 spans 15 amino acids. In germline, CDR1 is LGHNA, CDR2 YNFKEQ. DNA for the CDR3: TGTGCCAGCAGCCAAGACCAAGGGGGTGCAGAAACGCAGTATTTT. Encoded protein: CASSQDQGGAETQYF.

Comment on this clonotype: A read error may account for a junction end that differs from germline. This sequence joins TRBV6-2 or TRBV6-3 and TRBJ2-3, with D possibly matching TRBD2 (5 bases). The germline CDR1 and CDR2 sequences are MNHEY and SVGEGT. This CDR3 spans 13 amino acids. CDR3: CASSYSLADMQYF. The DNA of the CDR3 is TGCGCCAGCAGTTACTCCCTAGCAGATATGCAGTATTTT.

On this clonotype: The CDR3 ends on some other residue instead of the conserved phenylalanine or tryptophan, so this is likely a read error. The chain is built from TRBV6-1 and TRBJ2-1; D is unclear. This CDR3 has 12 amino acids. CDR1 and CDR2 (germline): MNHNS, SASEGT. CDR3 DNA: TGTGCCTGCAGGCAGTCGATCAATGAACAGTTCTTA. Protein product: CACRQSINEQFL.

The chain has TRBV24-1 and TRBJ2-1; unclear D gene. The germline CDR1 and CDR2 sequences are KGHDR and SFDVKD. The CDR3 is made up of 14 amino acids. Trimming stripped 4 bases from V and 5 bases from J, with 11 bases between. The CDR3 is CATSDLRANNEQFF. As DNA, the CDR3 is TGTGCCACCAGTGACTTGCGAGCTAACAATGAGCAGTTCTTC.

Comment on this clonotype: A much larger clone differs from this one at a single base, so this may be a read error. The genes are TRBV28 and TRBJ1-5, with D maybe TRBD1 (5 bases). V lost 2 bases, J lost 7 bases, and 9 bases lay in between. The CDR3 has 13 amino acids. The germline V gene encodes CDR1 MDHEN and CDR2 SYDVKM. CDR3 amino acids: CASSLGHLQPQHF. CDR3 in DNA: TGTGCCAGCAGTTTAGGACACTTACAGCCCCAGCATTTT. Drawing the rest from reference TRBV28 and TRBJ1-5, the complete variable domain is DVKVTQSSRYLVKRTGEKVFLECVQDMDHENMFWYRQDPGLGLRLIYFSYDVKMKEKGDIPEGYSVSREKKERFSLILESASTNQTSMYLCASSLGHLQPQHFGDGTRLSIL.

A remark on this clonotype: Likely a read error: the CDR3 ends without its conserved phenylalanine or tryptophan. The chain has TRBV4-2 and TRBJ1-1, with D perhaps matching TRBD1 (5 bases). Trimming shortened V by 0 bases and J by 8 bases, and 13 bases separated the two germline ends. Germline-derived CDR1 and CDR2 are LGHNA and YNFKEQ. This CDR3 comprises 14 residues. CDR3 coding DNA: TGTGCCAGCAGCCAAGATCGAGGGGCGTCGGAAGCTTTCTCT. Protein product: CASSQDRGASEAFS.

A word on this clonotype: A junction end diverges from the germline sequence, so it may reflect a read error. This chain joins TRBV4-2 and TRBJ2-1; D is perhaps TRBD2 (6 bases). The CDR3 spans 16 residues. Germline V gives CDR1 LGHNA, CDR2 YNFKEQ. Here the CDR3 DNA reads TGTACCAGCAGCCTCACACGCGGGACTTCCCCTAATGAGCAATTCTTC. Encoded protein: CTSSLTRGTSPNEQFF.

The V call is TRBV28, the J call TRBJ2-1; TRBD2 aligns across 10 bases. The V and J ends lost 5 bases and 0 bases, in that order; junction bases with no gene match: 10. Looked up from germline, CDR1 is MDHEN and CDR2 is SYDVKM. This CDR3 is built from 18 residues. CDR3 region: CASSGTSVSEISYNEQFF. CDR3 coding DNA: TGTGCCAGCAGTGGGACTAGCGTGAGTGAGATCTCCTACAATGAGCAGTTCTTC.

Concerning this clonotype: A much larger clone sits a single nucleotide away, making a read error possible. V is TRBV5-4 and J is TRBJ2-1, with D perhaps TRBD2 (6 bases). CDR3 length: 15 amino acids. V was clipped by 2 bases and J by 0 bases, with 9 bases between them. The germline CDR1 and CDR2 sequences are SGHNT and YYREEE (reference sequence). The CDR3 sequence is CASSLPAGSYNEQFF. The DNA for the CDR3 is TGTGCCAGCAGCTTACCAGCGGGCTCCTACAATGAGCAGTTCTTC.

With respect to this clonotype: A junction end diverges from the germline sequence, so it may reflect a read error. This sequence joins TRBV4-2 and TRBJ2-5; D call uncertain. Germline CDR1 is LGHNA and CDR2 is YNFKEQ. CDR3 size: 14 residues. CDR3 DNA sequence: TGTGCCAGGAGCCAAGGGATTGCTTTAGAGACCCAGTACTTC. Its protein is CARSQGIALETQYF.

There are a few counts of this clonotype. A read error may be the cause here, since a much bigger clone is one base away. The chain carries TRBV7-9 and TRBJ2-7, with 9 bases that match TRBD2. The CDR3 length is 14 residues. Looked up from germline, CDR1 is SEHNR and CDR2 is FQNEAQ (reference sequence). CDR3 sequence: CVSSLAIAGDEQYF. Here the CDR3 DNA reads TGTGTCAGCAGCTTAGCGATAGCGGGAGACGAGCAGTACTTC.

This clonotype was detected only a few times. V and J are TRBV4-1 and TRBJ2-1; the D is unclear. From germline, CDR1 is MGHRA and CDR2 YSYEKL. This CDR3 has 16 residues. The V and J ends lost 0 bases and 4 bases respectively, with 13 bases between them. The CDR3 bases are TGCGCCAGCAGCCAAGAGTCAGCGACCCAATACAATGAGCAGTTCTTC. It encodes CASSQESATQYNEQFF.